This T cell receptor (beta chain) is from a study of T cells after posttransplantation cyclophosphamide. Overall study results and limits: Donor-recipient repertoire similarity was low at 1-2 months, rising over year one. Recipient CMV seropositivity and CMV reactivation strongly tracked TRB clonality.

This CDR3 has 14 residues. Trimming shortened V by 4 bases and J by 2 bases, and 12 bases separated the two germline ends. CDR1 is SEHNR, CDR2 FQNEAQ, per germline (reference sequence). Assay used: immunoSEQ multiplex PCR; TCRdb lists only in-frame clones, some missing. Sampling found 40,000 to 55,000 clones, none seen once. There are many counts of this clone. The antigen is not known. The sequencing input was PBMCs. The rearrangement uses TRBV7-9 and TRBJ2-7; perhaps TRBD2 as D (6 bases). This sequence originates from a man between 35 and 55 years old in good health, CMV-negative, and a related stem cell transplant donor. CDR3 protein: CASSSGRGTYEQYF. The CDR3 DNA reads TGTGCCAGCAGCTCCGGACGGGGGACCTACGAGCAGTACTTC.